These 5 T cell receptor beta chains were sequenced from one sample in a study of spatial heterogeneity in lung cancer. Time point here: sample taken at primary tumor resection. Whole RNA, isolated from tumor, nontumor lung or frozen PBMC, was sequenced without prior sorting. TCRdb re-analysed the 5' RACE reads in MiXCR, keeping a single row per CDR3 protein. This table holds over 90,000 distinct CDR3 sequences, approximately 8.9% found once. The specimen comprised PBMCs, sampled at surgery. The receptors come from a male donor with early-stage non-small cell lung cancer.

V and J are TRBV15 and TRBJ2-7; D might be TRBD1 (6 bases). Germline V gives CDR1 LNHNV, CDR2 YYDKDF (reference sequence). With 3 bases removed from V and 0 bases from J, the gap between germline ends came to 9 bases. The CDR3 contains 14 residues. The CDR3 nucleotides are TGTGCCACCAGCAGGGACAGAGCCTCCTACGAGCAGTACTTC. Residues: CATSRDRASYEQYF.

In this sample, this clonotype turned up many times. V and J are TRBV7-9 and TRBJ1-1; 9 nucleotides match TRBD1. Looked up from germline, CDR1 is SEHNR and CDR2 is FQNEAQ (reference sequence). The V gene end was trimmed by 3 bases and the J gene end by 1 base; junction bases not matched to a gene: 9. The CDR3 is made up of 17 amino acids. CDR3 nucleotides: TGTGCCAGCAGCTTCCCCCGGACAGGGGACCCGAACACTGAAGCTTTCTTT. Its translation is CASSFPRTGDPNTEAFF.

This clonotype was counted between two and nine times. The chain couples TRBV19 to TRBJ2-1; D gene ambiguous. CDR3 length: 13 amino acids. Germline V gene lookup returns CDR1 LNHDA and CDR2 SQIVND (reference sequence). V lost 5 bases and J 5 bases, leaving 10 bases between the germline ends. Here the CDR3 DNA reads TGTGCCAGTAGTTCTCGACTGGACAATGAGCAGTTCTTC. It codes for CASSSRLDNEQFF.

This clonotype was picked up many times. The chain joins TRBV28 to TRBJ1-5; D might be TRBD1 (6 bases). Between the trimmed V and J ends, which lost 6 bases and 4 bases, there was a span of 10 bases. CDR1 is MDHEN, CDR2 SYDVKM, per germline. The CDR3 runs to 13 residues. This chain's CDR3 is CASSGTGNQPQHF. The CDR3 coding sequence is TGTGCCAGCAGCGGTACAGGGAATCAGCCCCAGCATTTT.

The chain has TRBV5-6 and TRBJ1-3; D possibly corresponds to TRBD1 (5 bases). There are 16 residues in the CDR3. The germline V gene has CDR1 SGHDT and CDR2 YYEEEE. Deletions cut 0 bases from V and 4 bases from J, with 14 bases between. CDR3 DNA sequence: TGTGCCAGCAGCTTGGATCAGGGAACGAAAGGAAACACCATATATTTT. Translation gives CASSLDQGTKGNTIYF.